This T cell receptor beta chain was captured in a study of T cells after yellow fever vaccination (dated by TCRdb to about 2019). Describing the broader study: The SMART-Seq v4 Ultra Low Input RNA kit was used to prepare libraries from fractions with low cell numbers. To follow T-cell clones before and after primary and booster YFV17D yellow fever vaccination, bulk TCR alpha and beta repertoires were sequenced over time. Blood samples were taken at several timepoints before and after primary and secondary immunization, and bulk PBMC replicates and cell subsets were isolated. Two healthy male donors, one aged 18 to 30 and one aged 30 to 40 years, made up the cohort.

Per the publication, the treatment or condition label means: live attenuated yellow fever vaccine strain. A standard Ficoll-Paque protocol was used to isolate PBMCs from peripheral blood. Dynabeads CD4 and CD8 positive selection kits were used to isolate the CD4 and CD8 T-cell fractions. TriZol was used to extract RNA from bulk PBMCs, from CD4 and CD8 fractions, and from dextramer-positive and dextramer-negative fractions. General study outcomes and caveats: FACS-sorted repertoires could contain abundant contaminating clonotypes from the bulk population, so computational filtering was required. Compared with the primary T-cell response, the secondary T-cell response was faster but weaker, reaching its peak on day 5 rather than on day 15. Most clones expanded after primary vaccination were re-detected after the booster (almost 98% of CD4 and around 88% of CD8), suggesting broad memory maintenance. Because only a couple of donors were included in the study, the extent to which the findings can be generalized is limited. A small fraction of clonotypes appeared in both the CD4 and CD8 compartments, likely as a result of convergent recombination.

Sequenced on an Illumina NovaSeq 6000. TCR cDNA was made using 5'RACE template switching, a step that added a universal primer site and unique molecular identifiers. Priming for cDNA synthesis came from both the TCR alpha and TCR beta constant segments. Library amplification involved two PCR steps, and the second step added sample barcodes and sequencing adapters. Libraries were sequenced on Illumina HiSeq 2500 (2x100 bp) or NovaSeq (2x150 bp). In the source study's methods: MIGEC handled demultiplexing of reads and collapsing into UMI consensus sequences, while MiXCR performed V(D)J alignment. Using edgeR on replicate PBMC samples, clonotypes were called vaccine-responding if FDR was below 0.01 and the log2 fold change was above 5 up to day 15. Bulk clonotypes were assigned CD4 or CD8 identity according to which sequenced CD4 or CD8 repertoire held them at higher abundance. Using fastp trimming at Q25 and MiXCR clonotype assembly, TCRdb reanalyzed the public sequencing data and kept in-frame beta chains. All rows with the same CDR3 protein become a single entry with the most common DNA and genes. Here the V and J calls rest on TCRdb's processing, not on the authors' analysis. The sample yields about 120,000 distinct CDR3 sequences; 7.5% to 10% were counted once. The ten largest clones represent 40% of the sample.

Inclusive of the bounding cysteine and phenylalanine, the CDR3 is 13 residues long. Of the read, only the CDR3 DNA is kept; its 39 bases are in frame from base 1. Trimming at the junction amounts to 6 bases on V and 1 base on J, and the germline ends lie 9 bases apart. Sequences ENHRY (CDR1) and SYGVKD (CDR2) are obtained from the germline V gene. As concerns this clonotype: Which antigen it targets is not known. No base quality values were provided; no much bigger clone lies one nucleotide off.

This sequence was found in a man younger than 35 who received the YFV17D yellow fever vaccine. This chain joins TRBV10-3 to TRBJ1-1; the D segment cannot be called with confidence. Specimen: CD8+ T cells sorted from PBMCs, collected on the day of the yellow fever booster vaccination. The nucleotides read TGTGCCATCAGCGCGGGGTCGAACACTGAAGCTTTCTTT. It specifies CAISAGSNTEAFF.